One and the same sample provided the 20 T cell receptor beta chains below, sequenced in a study of cytomegalovirus exposure and HLA in healthy donors. Assay: immunoSEQ multiplex PCR; the TCRdb copy retains only in-frame clones and omits some. The sample lists 150,000 to 200,000 clones, approximately 85% occurring once. The sequenced sample consisted of PBMCs. The receptor source for this set is a woman between 18 and 29 years old in good health and CMV-seronegative.

V and J are TRBV5-8 and TRBJ1-5; no firm D call. V was cut by 4 bases and J by 4 bases, with 12 bases left in between. CDR3 length: 14 amino acids. Germline loops: CDR1 SGHTS, CDR2 YDEGEE. The CDR3 sequence is CASSPLIRNQPQHF. The DNA for the CDR3 is TGTGCCAGCAGCCCTCTGATCAGGAATCAGCCCCAGCATTTT.

The rearrangement links TRBV27 to TRBJ2-5; 7 positions agree with TRBD1. The CDR3 is 13 amino acids. The V and J ends lost 5 bases and 2 bases, in that order; junction bases with no gene match: 2. CDR1 and CDR2 (germline): MNHEY, SMNVEV (reference sequence). CDR3 sequence (DNA): TGTGCCAGCAGTGAGACAGGGCAAGAGACCCAGTACTTC. Translating gives CASSETGQETQYF.

In its sample, this clone was seen once. The junction does not match germline at one end; this may be a read error. The chain couples TRBV7-9 to TRBJ2-5, with D hard to call. From germline, CDR1 is SEHNR and CDR2 FQNEAQ (reference sequence). The CDR3 runs to 8 residues. CDR3 sequence reads: CASSQQNF. Here the CDR3 DNA reads TGTGCCAGCAGCCAACAAAACTTC.

This clone occurred once. The V gene is TRBV2, the J gene TRBJ2-3, with 9 bases fitting TRBD2. Looked up from germline, CDR1 is SNHLY and CDR2 is FYNNEI. This CDR3 comprises 16 residues. V was pared by 6 bases and J by 0 bases, with 7 bases of the junction left unmatched. Written as DNA, the CDR3 is TGTGCCAGCAGCCGACTAGCGGCCTTTAGCACAGATACGCAGTATTTT. Translated, it gives CASSRLAAFSTDTQYF.

This clone has just a few counts. The chain combines TRBV11-2 with TRBJ1-1; 8 bases fit TRBD1. The V and J ends lost 5 bases and 1 base, in that order; junction bases with no gene match: 9. Germline CDR1 SGHAT, CDR2 FQNNGV. The CDR3 has 16 amino acids. This CDR3 reads CASSLDTGQGNTEAFF. The CDR3 bases are TGTGCCAGCAGCCTTGACACCGGACAGGGGAACACTGAAGCTTTCTTT.

The chain carries TRBV7-9 and TRBJ2-2, with 7 bases identical to TRBD1. The germline V gene has CDR1 SEHNR and CDR2 FQNEAQ (reference sequence). V lost 2 bases to trimming and J lost 1 base; unmatched junction nucleotides: 7. The CDR3 is 17 amino acids. CDR3 amino acids: CASSLTYRGENTGELFF. DNA of the CDR3: TGTGCCAGCAGCTTAACCTACAGGGGCGAGAACACCGGGGAGCTGTTTTTT. The whole variable domain, filled in from reference TRBV7-9 and TRBJ2-2, reads DTGVSQNPRHKITKRGQNVTFRCDPISEHNRLYWYRQTLGQGPEFLTYFQNEAQLEKSRLLSDRFSAERPKGSFSTLEIQRTEQGDSAMYLCASSLTYRGENTGELFFGEGSRLTVL.

The V and J genes are TRBV6-1 and TRBJ1-4; possible D gene TRBD1, 5 bases. Trimming removed 2 bases from V and 5 bases from J, with 12 bases in between. Germline loops: CDR1 MNHNS, CDR2 SASEGT. CDR3 length: 15 residues. As DNA, the CDR3 is TGTGCCAGCAGTGAATTGGGGGGTTCCAATGAAAAACTGTTTTTT. Amino acids: CASSELGGSNEKLFF.

The V call is TRBV15, the J call TRBJ2-1; TRBD2 aligns across 8 bases. V shed 1 base, J shed 5 bases, and the junction held 10 bases outside the gene matches. The CDR3 has 17 residues. Germline V CDR1 and CDR2: LNHNV, YYDKDF (reference sequence). The CDR3 reads CATSRGGVGGADNEQFF. The CDR3 coding sequence is TGTGCCACCAGCAGAGGCGGGGTCGGGGGGGCCGACAATGAGCAGTTCTTC.

The rearrangement uses TRBV7-6 and TRBJ1-1; no clear D gene. The CDR3 totals 14 residues. CDR1 is SGHVS, CDR2 FNYEAQ, per germline. The V end lost 3 bases, the J end lost 1 base, and 9 bases lay between the germline ends. The DNA for the CDR3 is TGTGCCAGCAGCTTGGGAGTAAGGAACACTGAAGCTTTCTTT. Protein sequence: CASSLGVRNTEAFF. The variable domain in full, with the rest retrieved from reference TRBV7-6 and TRBJ1-1, is GAGVSQSPRYKVTKRGQDVALRCDPISGHVSLYWYRQALGQGPEFLTYFNYEAQQDKSGLPNDRFSAERPEGSISTLTIQRTEQRDSAMYRCASSLGVRNTEAFFGQGTRLTVV.

This clone was found once. The V call is TRBV4-1, the J call TRBJ1-3; possibly TRBD1 for D (6 bases). From germline, CDR1 is MGHRA and CDR2 YSYEKL. The germline V and J ends were trimmed by 0 bases and 4 bases, with 31 bases remaining between them. This CDR3 region has 22 residues. This CDR3 reads CASSQEWLGHLAGGPLGNTIYF. CDR3 sequence (DNA): TGCGCCAGCAGCCAAGAGTGGCTAGGTCATTTGGCGGGGGGGCCTCTAGGAAACACCATATATTTT.

The V call is TRBV2, the J call TRBJ1-1, with D possibly matching TRBD1 (6 bases). The ends were cut back, 10 bases at V and 0 bases at J, with 9 bases in the middle. In germline, CDR1 is SNHLY, CDR2 FYNNEI. The CDR3 loop spans 12 amino acids. The CDR3 protein is CATRTVNTEAFF. As DNA, the CDR3 is TGTGCCACCAGGACAGTGAACACTGAAGCTTTCTTT. Using reference TRBV2 and TRBJ1-1 for the parts outside the CDR3, the full variable domain is EPEVTQTPSHQVTQMGQEVILRCVPISNHLYFYWYRQILGQKVEFLVSFYNNEISEKSEIFDDQFSVERPDGSNFTLKIRSTKLEDSAMYFCATRTVNTEAFFGQGTRLTVV.

V usage is TRBV5-1 and J usage is TRBJ1-4; 8 bases are shared with TRBD1. Trimming took 1 base from V and 7 from J; bases not matched to a gene: 6. This CDR3 has 15 residues. CDR1 and CDR2 (germline): SGHRS, YFSETQ. The CDR3 loop reads CASSLSTGTGEKLFF. The CDR3, as DNA: TGCGCCAGCAGCTTGTCGACAGGGACAGGTGAAAAACTGTTTTTT. Supplemented by reference TRBV5-1 and TRBJ1-4, the full variable domain reads KAGVTQTPRYLIKTRGQQVTLSCSPISGHRSVSWYQQTPGQGLQFLFEYFSETQRNKGNFPGRFSGRQFSNSRSEMNVSTLELGDSALYLCASSLSTGTGEKLFFGSGTQLSVL.

The CDR3 protein is CASSLKQGSGYTF. CDR3 nucleotide sequence: TGTGCCAGCAGCTTGAAACAGGGAAGTGGCTACACCTTC. The chain is built from TRBV7-6 and TRBJ1-2, with D perhaps TRBD1 (6 bases). Germline V gene sequence: CDR1 SGHVS, CDR2 FNYEAQ. Trimming pared 3 bases from V and 7 bases from J, leaving 12 bases between. CDR3 length: 13 residues.

The V and J genes are TRBV2 and TRBJ2-3, with TRBD2 matching over 11 bases. This CDR3 region has 11 residues. Germline V CDR1 and CDR2: SNHLY, FYNNEI. Trimming took 5 bases from V and 11 from J; bases not matched to a gene: 0. CDR3 residues: CASSTSGGQYF. Here the CDR3 DNA reads TGTGCCAGCAGTACTAGCGGGGGGCAGTATTTT.

This chain connects TRBV9 to TRBJ2-7, with D unresolved. With 1 base removed from V and 4 bases from J, the gap between germline ends came to 9 bases. The length of the CDR3 is 13 residues. Looked up from germline, CDR1 is SGDLS and CDR2 is YYNGEE. CDR3 nucleotide sequence: TGTGCCAGCAGCGTAAATCCCCTGTACGAGCAGTACTTC. Its translation: CASSVNPLYEQYF.

The chain employs TRBV5-1 and TRBJ2-7; tentatively, D is TRBD2 (6 bases). Trimming took 1 base from V and 2 from J, leaving 13 bases between them. The CDR3 runs to 15 residues. Germline CDR1 and CDR2: SGHRS and YFSETQ. CDR3 protein: CASSLNGGPPYEQYF. The CDR3 nucleotides read TGCGCCAGCAGCTTGAACGGGGGTCCCCCCTACGAGCAGTACTTC.

V gene TRBV2 combines with J gene TRBJ1-5, with unresolved D. CDR1 is SNHLY and CDR2 is FYNNEI in the germline V gene. With 0 bases removed from V and 7 bases from J, the gap between germline ends came to 19 bases. The CDR3 consists of 17 residues. The CDR3, as DNA: TGTGCCAGCAGTGAAGCGGACTACGGCCGATTCAGCCAGCCCCAGCATTTT. It codes for CASSEADYGRFSQPQHF.

The chain is built from TRBV2 and TRBJ2-1; D call uncertain. Trimming stripped 6 bases from V and 5 bases from J, with 8 bases between. Germline lookup yields CDR1 SNHLY and CDR2 FYNNEI. The CDR3 is made up of 12 amino acids. The CDR3 nucleotides are TGTGCCAGCAGCAAGCAGGACAATGAGCAGTTCTTC. It encodes CASSKQDNEQFF.

CDR3 in amino acids: CASSVRGEQYF. The CDR3 bases are TGCGCCAGCAGCGTTAGGGGAGAGCAGTACTTC. The rearrangement joins TRBV5-1 to TRBJ2-7; maybe TRBD1 (5 bases). Trimming pared 4 bases from V and 7 bases from J, leaving 9 bases between. Germline CDR1 reads SGHRS; CDR2 reads YFSETQ. The CDR3 consists of 11 residues. The full variable domain, with the rest looked up from reference TRBV5-1 and TRBJ2-7, is KAGVTQTPRYLIKTRGQQVTLSCSPISGHRSVSWYQQTPGQGLQFLFEYFSETQRNKGNFPGRFSGRQFSNSRSEMNVSTLELGDSALYLCASSVRGEQYFGPGTRLTVT.

The chain employs TRBV6-4 and TRBJ2-1; 8 bases are a match to TRBD2. Germline V gene data show CDR1 as MRHNA and CDR2 as SNTAGT. The trim removed 5 bases at V and 4 bases at J, leaving 10 bases unmatched. The CDR3 sequence is 16 residues long. CDR3 nucleotides: TGTGCCAGCAGTATGAAGCGGGAGCTCACATACAATGAGCAGTTCTTC. This translates into CASSMKRELTYNEQFF.